The source of this T cell receptor beta chain is a study of vaccination effects on CD4 cells after COVID-19. Sequencing was performed with immunoSEQ multiplex PCR; in TCRdb, only in-frame clones are kept and a portion is missing. Of around 83,000 clones in the sample, about 74% were seen once. Germline assignment: CDR1 WNHNN and CDR2 SYGVQD (reference sequence). V shed 5 bases and J 5 bases; nucleotides not matched to a gene: 2. This CDR3 is 14 amino acids long. Antigen-specific CD4+ T cells were expanded with viral peptide pools in the ViraFEST assay before sequencing. Upon completion of approximately ten days in culture, CD4+ T cells were isolated. Turning to this clone: Its antigen is not known.

The gene calls are TRBV10-1 and TRBJ2-3, with 12 nucleotides matching TRBD2. This TCR came from a human donor who received a COVID-19 vaccine. The source material was CD4+ T cells from PBMCs cultured with HCoV-229E spike peptides, sampled before COVID-19 vaccination. The DNA of the CDR3 is TGCGCCAGCAGTCCTAGCGGGAGGGGAGATACGCAGTATTTT. This translates into CASSPSGRGDTQYF.